This entry lists 17 T cell receptor beta chains sequenced from one sample in a study of T cells in localized non-small cell lung cancer. The assay was immunoSEQ multiplex PCR, and TCRdb's table has in-frame clones only and misses some. This table holds 45,000 to 60,000 clones, about 78% found once. The sequencing here drew on PBMCs, taken before any cancer treatment. The receptors were sampled from a woman aged 40-70 years with stage II lung adenocarcinoma.

The chain joins TRBV15 to TRBJ2-7; no reliable D call. The CDR3 has 14 residues. Trimming took 0 bases from V and 3 from J, leaving 9 bases between them. CDR1 and CDR2 from the germline V gene are LNHNV and YYDKDF (reference sequence). In DNA, the CDR3 is TGTGCCACCAGCAGAGATTCGGGTCTCTACGAGCAGTACTTC. Translated: CATSRDSGLYEQYF.

The chain is built from TRBV6-1 and TRBJ2-1, with D maybe TRBD2 (5 bases). This CDR3 contains 13 residues. Germline lookup yields CDR1 MNHNS and CDR2 SASEGT. The CDR3 DNA sequence: TGTGCTGCACGGGGTCTCGACTACAATGAGCAGTTCTTC. This gives the protein CAARGLDYNEQFF.

This clone was seen more than once but under ten times. The chain carries TRBV6-5 and TRBJ1-2, with D unresolved. V gave up 2 bases and J gave up 3 bases, with 16 bases separating them. CDR3 length: 16 residues. Germline V gene sequence: CDR1 MNHEY, CDR2 SVGAGI. The CDR3: CASSYRRRSLHYGYTF. DNA of the CDR3: TGTGCCAGCAGTTACCGACGCAGGAGCCTCCACTATGGCTACACCTTC.

The rearrangement links TRBV18 to TRBJ2-1, with a possible D match to TRBD2 (5 bases). From germline, CDR1 is KGHSH and CDR2 LQKENI. V was shortened by 9 bases and J by 4 bases, with 13 bases between the two germline ends. The CDR3 consists of 13 residues. CDR3 in amino acids: CASGSGNYNEQFF. DNA for the CDR3: TGTGCCAGTGGCAGCGGAAATTACAATGAGCAGTTCTTC.

The chain joins TRBV7-6 to TRBJ2-3; tentative D call: TRBD1 (5 bases). CDR1 and CDR2 from the germline V gene are SGHVS and FNYEAQ. The CDR3 has 13 amino acids. Trimming took off 8 bases at V and 0 bases at J, with 9 bases between the two ends. The CDR3 protein is CASQGSSTDTQYF. In nucleotides, the CDR3 is TGTGCCAGCCAGGGTTCTAGCACAGATACGCAGTATTTT.

The chain has TRBV5-6 and TRBJ1-4; no firm D call. Trimming pared 1 base from V and 4 bases from J, leaving 11 bases between. The CDR3 covers 15 residues. Germline loops: CDR1 SGHDT, CDR2 YYEEEE. DNA for the CDR3: TGTGCCAGCAGCTTGTCGGGAGAGGATAATGAAAAACTGTTTTTT. Translating gives CASSLSGEDNEKLFF.

The V gene is TRBV7-2, the J gene TRBJ2-4, with a tentative D call TRBD1 (6 bases). Trimming took off 5 bases at V and 8 bases at J, with 13 bases between the two ends. Germline V CDR1 and CDR2: SGHTA, FQGNSA. The CDR3 is 13 amino acids. CDR3 nucleotide sequence: TGTGCCAGCAGCACGACAGGCCGGGACATTCAGTACTTC. Translated: CASSTTGRDIQYF.

Concerning this clone: The same CDR3 can be traced to other DNA sequences in this sample. The chain uses TRBV4-1 and TRBJ1-1; D not resolved. Trimming left V 1 base short and J 1 base short, with 7 bases between. The V gene's germline CDR1 is MGHRA and CDR2 YSYEKL. The CDR3 is 14 amino acids. The CDR3 protein is CASSQVTANTEAFF. The CDR3, as DNA: TGCGCCAGCAGCCAAGTCACAGCGAACACTGAAGCTTTCTTT.

The chain carries TRBV19 and TRBJ2-5; possibly TRBD1 or TRBD2 for D (6 bases each). CDR1 and CDR2 from the germline V gene are LNHDA and SQIVND (reference sequence). The CDR3 consists of 16 residues. Trimming took 6 bases from V and 2 from J, leaving 19 bases between them. In DNA, the CDR3 is TGTGCCAGTAGCCCCGTTTGGGGGGCGGCTCAAGAGACCCAGTACTTC. This sequence encodes CASSPVWGAAQETQYF.

The chain links TRBV2 to TRBJ1-1; 9 nucleotides align to TRBD1. The V segment lost 7 bases and the J segment 7 bases; nucleotides outside the gene matches: 10. The CDR3 spans 14 residues. Germline V CDR1 and CDR2: SNHLY, FYNNEI. This chain's CDR3 is CASTLKTGGSEAFF. As DNA, the CDR3 is TGTGCCAGCACACTAAAAACAGGGGGCAGTGAAGCTTTCTTT.

The chain has TRBV7-9 and TRBJ1-2, with 9 bases lining up with TRBD1. V lost 5 bases and J lost 8; bases outside the gene matches: 18. Per the germline V gene, CDR1 is SEHNR and CDR2 is FQNEAQ (reference sequence). This CDR3 comprises 17 residues. CDR3 coding DNA: TGTGCCAGCAGCCTTAAAGGGTCCCCACAGGGGGCCGGGGGCTACACCTTC. Translation: CASSLKGSPQGAGGYTF.

The J gene is TRBJ1-2, the V gene TRBV9; unclear D gene. V lost 4 bases and J lost 4, with 8 bases in between. Germline V CDR1 and CDR2: SGDLS, YYNGEE. The CDR3 spans 12 residues. CDR3 in amino acids: CASSKDRYGYTF. The DNA of the CDR3 is TGTGCCAGCAGCAAGGACCGCTATGGCTACACCTTC.

The rearrangement uses TRBV28 and TRBJ1-6; D is perhaps TRBD1 (5 bases). Per the germline V gene, CDR1 is MDHEN and CDR2 is SYDVKM. The CDR3 runs to 15 residues. CDR3: CVSRPGQGVFSPLHF. In DNA, the CDR3 is TGTGTCTCTCGCCCGGGGCAGGGAGTGTTCTCACCCCTCCACTTT.

The sample holds a few counts of this clone. This chain joins TRBV27 and TRBJ2-1; TRBD2 matches at 10 bases. V dropped 2 bases and J dropped 0; count of bases not matched to a gene: 10. The germline V gene has CDR1 MNHEY and CDR2 SMNVEV (reference sequence). The CDR3 extends over 19 amino acids. The CDR3 here is CASSLSRASGGISYNEQFF. CDR3 nucleotides: TGTGCCAGCAGTTTAAGTAGGGCTAGCGGGGGAATCTCCTACAATGAGCAGTTCTTC.

The chain is built from TRBV10-3 and TRBJ1-2, with 10 bases identical to TRBD1. This CDR3 has 14 residues. With 4 bases clipped from V and 6 bases from J, the junction kept 5 bases outside the gene matches. Germline CDR1 is ENHRY and CDR2 is SYGVKD. The CDR3 nucleotides read TGTGCCATCAGTGCGGGACAGGGGTTAGATGGCTACACCTTC. The encoded protein is CAISAGQGLDGYTF.

DNA of the CDR3: TGTGCCAGCAGCACATACACCGGGGAGCTGTTTTTT. It translates to CASSTYTGELFF. This chain links TRBV7-3 with TRBJ2-2, with no clear D. Looked up from germline, CDR1 is SGHTA and CDR2 is FQGTGA. CDR3 length: 12 amino acids. V was clipped by 5 bases and J by 3 bases, with 4 bases between them. The full variable domain, completed using reference TRBV7-3 and TRBJ2-2, is GAGVSQTPSNKVTEKGKYVELRCDPISGHTALYWYRQSLGQGPEFLIYFQGTGAADDSGLPNDRFFAVRPEGSVSTLKIQRTERGDSAVYLCASSTYTGELFFGEGSRLTVL.

The chain carries TRBV2 and TRBJ1-2, with 7 positions matching TRBD1. Germline CDR1 and CDR2: SNHLY and FYNNEI. V trimming: 3 bases; J trimming: 4 bases; junction bases outside the gene matches: 5. The CDR3 length is 14 residues. Here the CDR3 reads CASSEKGALYGYTF. CDR3 sequence (DNA): TGTGCCAGCAGTGAGAAGGGGGCCCTCTATGGCTACACCTTC.